This T cell receptor beta chain was captured in a study of early T cells in non-severe SARS-CoV-2 infection. Across the study: Sequenced material consisted of bulk RNA (from unsorted whole blood), and chains were unpaired.

The CDR3 length is 13 residues. CDR1 and CDR2 (germline): MNHNS, SASEGT. Trimming removed 10 bases at V and 4 bases at J, with 17 bases between. Study findings and constraints: Lookups in VDJdb leaned toward anti-spike CD8 responses and missed private and CD4 specificities.

This clonotype was counted many times. Its antigen is not identified. Attachment of unique molecular identifiers to individual cDNA molecules was performed. MiXCR, run by TCRdb on the 5' RACE reads, gives a single entry per CDR3 protein. The data hold just under 65,000 distinct CDR3 sequences, with 4.5% to 7.5% observed a single time. This clonotype was obtained from an adult who was a healthcare worker with PCR-confirmed SARS-CoV-2 infection or an uninfected control (not recorded which). Sequencing used whole blood, obtained at baseline. The chain employs TRBV6-1 and TRBJ2-7; D is unresolved. CDR3 nucleotides: TGTGCCACTTCCCTTCAATATGTTTACGAGCAGTACTTC. Translated: CATSLQYVYEQYF.